This T cell receptor (beta chain) was profiled in a study of cytomegalovirus exposure and HLA in healthy donors. Amplification used 60 Vbeta primers and 13 Jbeta primers. This table comes from immunoSEQ multiplex PCR, and its TCRdb copy is limited to in-frame clones, with some not included. The data show under 200,000 clones, about 71% seen once. There are 15 residues in the CDR3. The J segment lost 3 bases and the V segment lost 3 bases, leaving 4 bases of the junction unmatched. Germline CDR1 SGHVS, CDR2 FQNEAQ. The sample taken for sequencing was PBMCs. The rearrangement uses TRBV7-8 and TRBJ1-1; TRBD1 agrees at 10 bases. The sequence came from a woman in her 30s in good health and CMV-seronegative. CDR3 residues: CASSLGQGMDTEAFF. As DNA, the CDR3 is TGTGCCAGCAGCTTGGGACAGGGGATGGACACTGAAGCTTTCTTT.